Below are 27 T cell receptor beta chains sequenced from a single sample in a study of CD8 T cells in Susac syndrome. Random hexamers were used to reverse transcribe roughly 0.45 to 1 ug of RNA. TCRdb itself ran the immunoSEQ multiplex PCR reads through MiXCR, one entry per CDR3 protein. The sample carries approximately 200,000 distinct CDR3 sequences, 95% recorded once. The specimen was CD4+ T cells from PBMCs. The receptors here all came from a human donor with multiple sclerosis.

The J gene is TRBJ2-7, the V gene TRBV28; either TRBD1 or TRBD2 may fit D (5 bases each). With 3 bases removed from V and 5 bases from J, the gap between germline ends came to 17 bases. The length of the CDR3 is 15 residues. Per germline, CDR1 MDHEN and CDR2 SYDVKM. CDR3 protein: CASSFFGGWVHEQYF. In DNA form, the CDR3 reads TGTGCCAGCAGTTTCTTTGGGGGATGGGTCCACGAGCAGTACTTC.

This clonotype showed up just once. V is TRBV30 and J is TRBJ2-7; D unresolved. In germline, CDR1 is GTSNPN, CDR2 SVGIG (reference sequence). V lost 5 bases and J 5 bases, leaving 13 bases between the germline ends. CDR3 length: 12 residues. Here the CDR3 DNA reads TGTGCCTGGGCCTTACTTCCCCACGAGCAGTACGTC. Protein sequence: CAWALLPHEQYV.

J is TRBJ2-5 and V is TRBV20-1; D uncertain. Germline-derived CDR1 and CDR2 are DFQATT and SNEGSKA (reference sequence). Trimming pared 6 bases from V and 5 bases from J, leaving 4 bases between. The CDR3 runs to 9 residues. In DNA, the CDR3 is TGCAGTGCCCCGGAGACCCAGTACTTC. The encoded protein is CSAPETQYF.

J is TRBJ1-4 and V is TRBV2; TRBD1 matches at 8 bases. The CDR3 is 16 residues long. The germline V gene encodes CDR1 SNHLY and CDR2 FYNNEI. V shed 3 bases and J 1 base; nucleotides not matched to a gene: 4. CDR3 amino acids: CASSDRGQGTNEKLFF. CDR3 bases: TGTGCCAGCAGTGACCGCGGACAGGGAACTAATGAAAAACTGTTTTTT.

V usage is TRBV5-1 and J usage is TRBJ2-2; D gene uncertain. Trimming cost V 0 bases and J 5 bases, with 8 bases left between them. Germline loops: CDR1 SGHRS, CDR2 YFSETQ. The CDR3 runs 14 residues. The CDR3 spells CASSLVRTTGELFF. CDR3 sequence (DNA): TGCGCCAGCAGCTTGGTTCGAACTACCGGGGAGCTGTTTTTT.

This sequence joins TRBV9 and TRBJ1-6; 7 positions match TRBD1. V trimming: 2 bases; J trimming: 6 bases; junction bases outside the gene matches: 8. CDR1 and CDR2 (germline): SGDLS, YYNGEE. The CDR3 spans 16 residues. The CDR3 is CASSVYGQAINSPLHF. The DNA of the CDR3 is TGTGCCAGCAGCGTCTATGGACAGGCGATTAATTCACCCCTCCACTTT. Supplemented by reference TRBV9 and TRBJ1-6, the full variable domain reads DSGVTQTPKHLITATGQRVTLRCSPRSGDLSVYWYQQSLDQGLQFLIQYYNGEERAKGNILERFSAQQFPDLHSELNLSSLELGDSALYFCASSVYGQAINSPLHFGNGTRLTVT.

This rearrangement joins TRBV6-2 or TRBV6-3 to TRBJ2-1, with TRBD1 as a possible D gene (7 bases). The CDR3 is made up of 17 amino acids. The germline V and J ends were trimmed by 0 bases and 4 bases, with 16 bases remaining between them. Germline V gene lookup returns CDR1 MNHEY and CDR2 SVGEGT. The CDR3 here is CASSYSSGGRNYNEQFF. The CDR3 bases are TGTGCCAGCAGTTACTCATCAGGGGGGCGCAATTACAATGAGCAGTTCTTC.

The V call is TRBV7-9, the J call TRBJ2-1; 11 bases are shared with TRBD2. Germline V lookup: CDR1 SEHNR, CDR2 FQNEAQ (reference sequence). The CDR3 extends over 15 amino acids. The V and J ends lost 6 bases and 7 bases, in that order; junction bases with no gene match: 8. CDR3 sequence: CASRYTSGGLNEQFF. The DNA of the CDR3 is TGTGCCAGCAGATATACTAGCGGGGGCTTAAATGAGCAGTTCTTC.

The chain links TRBV20-1 to TRBJ2-1, with TRBD1 identical over 7 bases. From germline, CDR1 is DFQATT and CDR2 SNEGSKA (reference sequence). The J segment lost 8 bases and the V segment lost 6 bases, leaving 7 bases of the junction unmatched. The CDR3 has 12 amino acids. The CDR3 protein is CSAGTARDEQFF. The CDR3 coding sequence is TGCAGTGCCGGGACAGCGAGGGATGAGCAGTTCTTC.

The J gene is TRBJ1-2, the V gene TRBV12-3 or TRBV12-4; a weak D match, TRBD1 (5 bases). V was trimmed by 2 bases and J by 8 bases, leaving 24 bases between them. The CDR3 length is 17 residues. CDR3 amino acids: CASSLTRLGADSLGYTF. CDR3 coding DNA: TGTGCCAGCAGTTTAACGCGTCTTGGGGCCGACAGTTTAGGCTACACCTTC.

The rearrangement links TRBV27 to TRBJ2-7; TRBD2 aligns across 13 bases. J lost 4 bases, V lost 3 bases, and 6 bases had no gene match. The CDR3 runs to 16 residues. Germline V lookup: CDR1 MNHEY, CDR2 SMNVEV (reference sequence). In DNA form, the CDR3 reads TGTGCCAGCAGTTTGGACGGGACTAGCGGGGATTACGAGCAGTACGTC. This translates into CASSLDGTSGDYEQYV.

This chain connects TRBV12-3 or TRBV12-4 to TRBJ2-2; D ambiguous. Between the trimmed V and J ends, which lost 5 bases and 5 bases, there was a span of 12 bases. The CDR3 runs to 14 residues. CDR3 sequence: CASSPTRATGELFF. The DNA of the CDR3 is TGTGCCAGCAGTCCGACACGGGCAACCGGGGAGCTGTTTTTT.

This chain links TRBV2 with TRBJ2-5; D is undetermined. V lost 6 bases and J lost 3, with 8 bases in between. The germline CDR1 and CDR2 sequences are SNHLY and FYNNEI. The CDR3 is 12 residues long. The CDR3 nucleotides read TGTGCCAGCAGAACGCTGGAAGAGACCCAGTACTTC. This encodes CASRTLEETQYF.

The CDR3 sequence: CSVSLGQQDTQYF. CDR3 bases: TGCAGCGTTAGCTTGGGGCAGCAAGATACGCAGTATTTT. This chain connects TRBV29-1 to TRBJ2-3; perhaps TRBD1 as D (5 bases). Trimming removed 5 bases from V and 5 bases from J, with 14 bases in between. This CDR3 has 13 residues. Germline-derived CDR1 and CDR2 are SQVTM and ANQGSEA.

This clonotype was picked up a small number of times. The chain links TRBV7-9 to TRBJ2-5; 8 nucleotides match TRBD2. Trimming took 0 bases from V and 5 from J; bases not matched to a gene: 8. Germline V gene sequence: CDR1 SEHNR, CDR2 FQNEAQ (reference sequence). The CDR3 loop spans 16 amino acids. CDR3 DNA: TGTGCCAGCAGCTTAGCAGACGGGGGGGCTTTCGAGACCCAGTACTTC. Translation gives CASSLADGGAFETQYF.

This sequence joins TRBV13 and TRBJ2-7; 7 bases line up with TRBD2. CDR1 PRHDT and CDR2 FYEKMQ come from the germline V gene (reference sequence). Trimming at V came to 3 bases and at J to 3 bases, leaving 8 bases not matched to a gene. The length of the CDR3 is 15 residues. The CDR3 nucleotides read TGTGCCAGCAGCTTCTCCGGGGCTAGCGGCTACGAGCAGTACTTC. Translating it yields CASSFSGASGYEQYF.

The CDR3: CASSQIPSGVFHEQYV. The CDR3 nucleotides read TGCGCCAGCAGCCAAATACCTAGCGGGGTCTTTCACGAGCAGTACGTC. The chain employs TRBV4-3 and TRBJ2-7; 9 nucleotides line up with TRBD2. This CDR3 has 16 residues. V shed 2 bases, J shed 5 bases, and the junction held 10 bases outside the gene matches. The germline V gene encodes CDR1 LGHNA and CDR2 YSLEER.

V is TRBV14 and J is TRBJ2-6; D call uncertain. Germline V gene lookup returns CDR1 SGHDN and CDR2 FVKESK. The CDR3 is 15 residues long. V dropped 0 bases and J dropped 0 bases, with 3 bases sitting between them. CDR3: CASSQDTSGANVLTF. The DNA of the CDR3 is TGTGCCAGCAGCCAAGATACCTCTGGGGCCAACGTCCTGACTTTC.

This chain uses TRBV20-1 with TRBJ2-3, with D perhaps TRBD1 (5 bases). V shed 3 bases and J shed 3 bases, with 10 bases lying between them. Germline V gene lookup returns CDR1 DFQATT and CDR2 SNEGSKA (reference sequence). The CDR3 consists of 13 residues. The chain's CDR3 is CSASIQGTDTQYF. The CDR3 nucleotides are TGCAGTGCTAGTATCCAGGGAACAGATACGCAGTATTTT.

This sequence joins TRBV3-1 and TRBJ2-7; D gene unclear. V was cut by 4 bases and J by 2 bases, with 9 bases left in between. Germline loops: CDR1 LGHDT, CDR2 YNNKEL (reference sequence). The CDR3 loop spans 13 amino acids. The CDR3 loop is CASSPANPYEQYF. CDR3 nucleotide sequence: TGTGCCAGCAGCCCTGCTAACCCCTACGAGCAGTACTTC.

This clonotype was picked up one time. The chain uses TRBV30 and TRBJ1-5, with D perhaps matching TRBD1 (6 bases). With 2 bases removed from V and 4 bases from J, the gap between germline ends came to 12 bases. Germline lookup yields CDR1 GTSNPN and CDR2 SVGIG (reference sequence). This CDR3 has 14 amino acids. The CDR3 loop is CAWSPGTFNQPQHF. CDR3 bases: TGTGCCTGGAGTCCCGGGACATTTAATCAGCCCCAGCATTTT.

This chain connects TRBV9 to TRBJ1-2; tentative D call: TRBD1 (5 bases). In germline, CDR1 is SGDLS, CDR2 YYNGEE. Trimming left V 1 base short and J 3 bases short, with 7 bases between. This CDR3 has 13 amino acids. CDR3 DNA sequence: TGTGCCAGCAGCGTACAGGGAGACTATGGCTACACCTTC. Translating it yields CASSVQGDYGYTF.

J is TRBJ2-1 and V is TRBV23-1; D is ambiguous. TRBV23-1 belongs to the ORF category, with a function that is uncertain. Trimming removed 6 bases from V and 2 bases from J, with 14 bases in between. The length of the CDR3 is 15 residues. The CDR3 nucleotides are TGCGCCAGCAGCCCCCCTCCGAGCCCCTACAATGAGCAGTTCTTC. Protein product: CASSPPPSPYNEQFF.

The chain has TRBV25-1 and TRBJ2-1; weak D call: TRBD1 (6 bases). Trimming took off 7 bases at V and 3 bases at J, with 13 bases between the two ends. Germline CDR1 and CDR2: MGHDK and SYGVNS. This CDR3 region has 14 residues. The CDR3 sequence: CASTPGAYYNEQFF. CDR3 sequence (DNA): TGTGCCAGCACCCCAGGGGCTTACTACAATGAGCAGTTCTTC.

This chain uses TRBV24-1 with TRBJ2-5; D may be TRBD2 (6 bases). The CDR3 sequence is 15 residues long. Germline V gene sequence: CDR1 KGHDR, CDR2 SFDVKD. Trimming removed 3 bases from V and 0 bases from J, with 10 bases in between. DNA of the CDR3: TGTGCCACCAGTGATGGGACTGTTTACCAAGAGACCCAGTACTTC. Encoded protein: CATSDGTVYQETQYF.

The chain links TRBV7-8 to TRBJ2-3; no firm D call. Trimming shortened V by 5 bases and J by 4 bases, and 13 bases separated the two germline ends. CDR1 is SGHVS and CDR2 is FQNEAQ in the germline V gene. The CDR3 runs to 14 residues. CDR3 nucleotides: TGTGCCAGCAGCAACGTAGGCCCCGCAGATACGCAGTATTTT. It translates to CASSNVGPADTQYF.

This chain uses TRBV12-3 or TRBV12-4 with TRBJ2-7; tentative D call: TRBD2 (6 bases). Trimming took off 6 bases at V and 5 bases at J, with 20 bases between the two ends. The CDR3 has 15 amino acids. The CDR3 nucleotides read TGTGCCAGCAGCCCTGGGGCCCGAGCGGGCCACGAGCAGTACTTC. It specifies CASSPGARAGHEQYF.